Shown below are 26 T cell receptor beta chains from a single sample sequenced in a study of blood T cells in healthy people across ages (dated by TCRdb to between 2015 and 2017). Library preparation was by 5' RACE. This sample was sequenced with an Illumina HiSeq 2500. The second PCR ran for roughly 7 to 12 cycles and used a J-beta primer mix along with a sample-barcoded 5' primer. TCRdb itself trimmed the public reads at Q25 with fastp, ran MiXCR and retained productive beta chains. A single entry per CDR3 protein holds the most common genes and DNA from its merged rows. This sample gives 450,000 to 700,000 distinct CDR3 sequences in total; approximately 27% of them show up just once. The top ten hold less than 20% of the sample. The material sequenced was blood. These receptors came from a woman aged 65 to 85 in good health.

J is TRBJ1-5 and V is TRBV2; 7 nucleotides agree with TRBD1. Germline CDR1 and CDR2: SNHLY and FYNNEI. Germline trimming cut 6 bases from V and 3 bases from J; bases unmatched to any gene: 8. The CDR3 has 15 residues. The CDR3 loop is CASREQGIDNQPQHF. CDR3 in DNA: TGTGCCAGCAGGGAACAGGGGATAGACAATCAGCCCCAGCATTTT.

In DNA form, the CDR3 reads TGTGCCAGCAGCCCACACCGTGGCTATGGCTACACCTTC. This codes for CASSPHRGYGYTF. The chain couples TRBV7-2 to TRBJ1-2; D is unclear. Trimming took 5 bases from V and 4 from J, leaving 11 bases between them. Germline lookup yields CDR1 SGHTA and CDR2 FQGNSA. The CDR3 is 13 residues long.

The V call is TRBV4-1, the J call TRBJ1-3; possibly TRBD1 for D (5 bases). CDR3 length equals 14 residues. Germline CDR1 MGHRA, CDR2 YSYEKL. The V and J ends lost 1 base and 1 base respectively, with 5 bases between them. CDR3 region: CASSQAGSGNTIYF. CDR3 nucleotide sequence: TGCGCCAGCAGCCAAGCAGGGTCTGGAAACACCATATATTTT.

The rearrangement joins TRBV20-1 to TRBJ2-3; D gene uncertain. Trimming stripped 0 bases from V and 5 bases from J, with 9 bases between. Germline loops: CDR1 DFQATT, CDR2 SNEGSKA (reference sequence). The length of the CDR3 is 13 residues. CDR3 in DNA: TGCAGTGCTAGAGATGAACAGCTAGATACGCAGTATTTT. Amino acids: CSARDEQLDTQYF.

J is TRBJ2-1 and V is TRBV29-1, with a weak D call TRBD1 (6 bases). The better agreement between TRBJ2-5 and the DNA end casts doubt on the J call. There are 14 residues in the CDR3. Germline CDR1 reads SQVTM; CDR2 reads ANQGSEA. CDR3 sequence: CSVEETGLLETQYF. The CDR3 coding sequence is TGCAGCGTTGAAGAGACAGGCCTCCTCGAGACCCAGTACTTC.

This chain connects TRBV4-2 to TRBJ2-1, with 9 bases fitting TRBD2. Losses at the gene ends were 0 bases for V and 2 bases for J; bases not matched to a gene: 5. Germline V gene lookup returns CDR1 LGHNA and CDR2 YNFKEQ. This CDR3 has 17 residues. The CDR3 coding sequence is TGTGCCAGCAGCCAAGAGTTAGCGGGGGAGGCCTACAATGAGCAGTTCTTC. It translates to CASSQELAGEAYNEQFF.

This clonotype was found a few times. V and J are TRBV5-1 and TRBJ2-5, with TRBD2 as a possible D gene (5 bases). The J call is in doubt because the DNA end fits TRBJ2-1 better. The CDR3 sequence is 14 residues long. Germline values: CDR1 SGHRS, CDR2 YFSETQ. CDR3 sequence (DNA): TGCGCCAGCAGCTTACGGGGAACCTACAATGAGCAGTTCTTC. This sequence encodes CASSLRGTYNEQFF.

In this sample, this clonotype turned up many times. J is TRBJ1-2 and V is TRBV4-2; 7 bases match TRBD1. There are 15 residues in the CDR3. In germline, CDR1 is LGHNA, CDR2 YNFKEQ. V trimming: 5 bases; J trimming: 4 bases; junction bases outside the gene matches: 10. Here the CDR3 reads CASSSRQGTLYGYTF. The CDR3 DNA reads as TGTGCCAGCAGCAGTAGACAGGGAACTCTCTATGGCTACACCTTC.

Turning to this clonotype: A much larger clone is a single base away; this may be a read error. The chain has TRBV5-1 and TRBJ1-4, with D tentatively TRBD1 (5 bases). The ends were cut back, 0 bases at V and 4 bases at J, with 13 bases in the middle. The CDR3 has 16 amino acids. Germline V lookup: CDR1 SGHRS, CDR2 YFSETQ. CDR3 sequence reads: CASSLGTPWVNEKLFF. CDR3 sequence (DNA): TGCGCCAGCAGCTTGGGGACACCTTGGGTTAATGAAAAACTGTTTTTT.

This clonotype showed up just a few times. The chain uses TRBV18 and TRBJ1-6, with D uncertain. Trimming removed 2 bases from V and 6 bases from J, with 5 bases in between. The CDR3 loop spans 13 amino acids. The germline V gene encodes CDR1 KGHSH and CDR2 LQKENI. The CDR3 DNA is TGTGCCAGCTCACCAGGGTTTAATTCACCCCTCCACTTT. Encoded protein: CASSPGFNSPLHF.

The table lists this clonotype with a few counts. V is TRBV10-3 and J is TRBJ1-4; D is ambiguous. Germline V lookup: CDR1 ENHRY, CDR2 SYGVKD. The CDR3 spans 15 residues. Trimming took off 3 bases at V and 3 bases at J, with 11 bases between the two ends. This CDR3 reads CAISEMRSANEKLFF. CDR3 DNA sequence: TGTGCCATCAGTGAAATGAGGTCGGCTAATGAAAAACTGTTTTTT.

The CDR3 loop reads CASSYSRGFNYEQYF. In DNA, the CDR3 is TGTGCCAGCAGTTACTCGAGAGGGTTCAATTACGAGCAGTACTTC. This rearrangement joins TRBV6-2 or TRBV6-3 to TRBJ2-5; TRBD2 is a possible D gene (5 bases). The better agreement between TRBJ2-7 and the DNA end casts doubt on the J call. This CDR3 comprises 15 residues. CDR1 and CDR2 (germline): MNHEY, SVGEGT.

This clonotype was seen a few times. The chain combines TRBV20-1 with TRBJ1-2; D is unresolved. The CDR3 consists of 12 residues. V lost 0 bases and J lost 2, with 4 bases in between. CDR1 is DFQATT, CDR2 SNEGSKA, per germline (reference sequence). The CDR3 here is CSARDDNYGYTF. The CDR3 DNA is TGCAGTGCTAGAGACGACAACTATGGCTACACCTTC.

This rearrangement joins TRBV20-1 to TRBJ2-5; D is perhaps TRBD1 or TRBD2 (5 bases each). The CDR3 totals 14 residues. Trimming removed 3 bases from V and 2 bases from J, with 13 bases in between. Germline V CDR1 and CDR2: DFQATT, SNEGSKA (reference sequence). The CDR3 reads CSASGVGRQETQYF. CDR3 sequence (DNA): TGCAGTGCTAGCGGGGTGGGGCGGCAAGAGACCCAGTACTTC.

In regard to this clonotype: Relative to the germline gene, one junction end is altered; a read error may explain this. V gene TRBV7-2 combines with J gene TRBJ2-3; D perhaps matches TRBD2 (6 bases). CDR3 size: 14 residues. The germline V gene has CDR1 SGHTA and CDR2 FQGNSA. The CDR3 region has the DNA TGTGCCTGCAGCTTAGCCGGCGGGGAAGATACGCAGTATTTT. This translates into CACSLAGGEDTQYF. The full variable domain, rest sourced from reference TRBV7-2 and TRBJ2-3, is GAGVSQSPSNKVTEKGKDVELRCDPISGHTALYWYRQSLGQGLEFLIYFQGNSAPDKSGLPSDRFSAERTGGSVSTLTIQRTQQEDSAVYLCACSLAGGEDTQYFGPGTRLTVL.

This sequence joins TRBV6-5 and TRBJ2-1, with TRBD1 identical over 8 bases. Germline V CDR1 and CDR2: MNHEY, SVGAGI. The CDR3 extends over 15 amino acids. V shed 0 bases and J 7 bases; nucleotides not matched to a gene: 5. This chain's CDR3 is CASSYSGTGINEQFF. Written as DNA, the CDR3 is TGTGCCAGCAGTTACTCGGGGACAGGCATTAATGAGCAGTTCTTC.

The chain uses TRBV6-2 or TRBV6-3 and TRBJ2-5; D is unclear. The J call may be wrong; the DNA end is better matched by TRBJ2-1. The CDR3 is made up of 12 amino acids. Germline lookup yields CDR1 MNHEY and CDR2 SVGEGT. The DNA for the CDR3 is TGTGCCAGCAGTTACTCGGTTGGTGAGCAGTTCTTC. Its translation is CASSYSVGEQFF.

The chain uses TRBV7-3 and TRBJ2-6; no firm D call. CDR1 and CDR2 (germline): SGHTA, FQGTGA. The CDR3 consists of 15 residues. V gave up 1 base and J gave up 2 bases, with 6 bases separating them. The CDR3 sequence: CASSLSSAGANVLTF. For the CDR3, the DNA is TGTGCCAGCAGCTTAAGTTCTGCTGGGGCCAACGTCCTGACTTTC. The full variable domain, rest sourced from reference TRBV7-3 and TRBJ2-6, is GAGVSQTPSNKVTEKGKYVELRCDPISGHTALYWYRQSLGQGPEFLIYFQGTGAADDSGLPNDRFFAVRPEGSVSTLKIQRTERGDSAVYLCASSLSSAGANVLTFGAGSRLTVL.

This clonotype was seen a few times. The CDR3 spells CASSFRTDYTGELFF. CDR3 coding DNA: TGCGCCAGCAGCTTTAGGACAGATTACACCGGGGAGCTGTTTTTT. The rearrangement links TRBV5-1 to TRBJ2-2; D is perhaps TRBD1 (6 bases). The CDR3 has 15 residues. Germline CDR1 reads SGHRS; CDR2 reads YFSETQ. Trimming pared 2 bases from V and 3 bases from J, leaving 11 bases between.

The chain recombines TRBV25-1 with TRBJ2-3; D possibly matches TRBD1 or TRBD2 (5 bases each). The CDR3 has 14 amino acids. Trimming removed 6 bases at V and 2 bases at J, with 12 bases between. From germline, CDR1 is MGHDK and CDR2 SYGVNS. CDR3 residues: CASSRQGDTDTQYF. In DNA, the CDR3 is TGTGCCAGCAGCCGGCAGGGAGACACAGATACGCAGTATTTT. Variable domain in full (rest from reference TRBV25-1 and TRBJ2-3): EADIYQTPRYLVIGTGKKITLECSQTMGHDKMYWYQQDPGMELHLIHYSYGVNSTEKGDLSSESTVSRIRTEHFPLTLESARPSHTSQYLCASSRQGDTDTQYFGPGTRLTVL.

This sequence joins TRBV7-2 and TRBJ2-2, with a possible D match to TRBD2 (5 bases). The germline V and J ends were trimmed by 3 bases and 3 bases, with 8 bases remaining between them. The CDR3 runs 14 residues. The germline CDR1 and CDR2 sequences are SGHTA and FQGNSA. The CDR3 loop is CASSFTSYTGELFF. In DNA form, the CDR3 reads TGTGCCAGCAGCTTTACTAGTTACACCGGGGAGCTGTTTTTT.

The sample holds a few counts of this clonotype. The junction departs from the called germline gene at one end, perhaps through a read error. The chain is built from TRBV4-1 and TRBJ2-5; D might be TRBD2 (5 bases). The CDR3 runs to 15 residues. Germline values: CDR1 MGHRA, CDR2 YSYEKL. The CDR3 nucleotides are TGCGCCAGCAGCCAAGATCGGCTGGAGGTGGCGACCCAGCACTTC. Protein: CASSQDRLEVATQHF.

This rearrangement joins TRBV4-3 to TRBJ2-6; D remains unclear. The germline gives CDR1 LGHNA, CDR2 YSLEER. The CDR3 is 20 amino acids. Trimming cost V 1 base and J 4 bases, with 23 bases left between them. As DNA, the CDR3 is TGCGCCAGCAGCCAAGTCCTACCGGGTCCAGATGGAAGGGGGGCCAACGTCCTGACTTTC. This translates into CASSQVLPGPDGRGANVLTF.

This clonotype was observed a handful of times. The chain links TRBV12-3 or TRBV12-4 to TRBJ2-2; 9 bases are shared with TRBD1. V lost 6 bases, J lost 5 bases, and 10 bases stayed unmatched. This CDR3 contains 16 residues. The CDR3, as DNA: TGTGCCAGCAGAACCTCCGGGACAGGGCGGACCGGGGAGCTGTTTTTT. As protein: CASRTSGTGRTGELFF.

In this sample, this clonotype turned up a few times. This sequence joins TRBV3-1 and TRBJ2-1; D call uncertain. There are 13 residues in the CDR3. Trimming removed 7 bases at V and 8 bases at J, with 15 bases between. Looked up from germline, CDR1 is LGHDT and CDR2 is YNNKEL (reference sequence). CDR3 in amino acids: CASNLGSGHEQFF. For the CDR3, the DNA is TGTGCCAGCAACCTCGGGTCGGGCCATGAGCAGTTCTTC.

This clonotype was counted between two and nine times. As DNA, the CDR3 is TGCGCCAGCAGCCCCGGGCAGCCGTTGAACACTGAAGCTTTCTTT. It is translated as CASSPGQPLNTEAFF. The chain employs TRBV5-1 and TRBJ1-1; D not resolved. In germline, CDR1 is SGHRS, CDR2 YFSETQ. V dropped 4 bases and J dropped 0 bases, with 13 bases sitting between them. The CDR3 consists of 15 residues.